A single sample gave rise to the 10 T cell receptor beta chains below, sequenced in a study of CD8 T cells in Susac syndrome. Random hexamers served to reverse transcribe roughly 0.5 to 1 ug RNA. TCRdb itself ran the immunoSEQ multiplex PCR reads through MiXCR, one entry per CDR3 protein. The sample consists of around 130,000 distinct CDR3 sequences, approximately 94% of them appearing once. Specimen: CD4+ T cells from PBMCs. These receptors all stem from a human donor in good health.

The chain joins TRBV18 to TRBJ2-1; 7 bases line up with TRBD1. Germline loops: CDR1 KGHSH, CDR2 LQKENI. The CDR3 is 14 amino acids. The V gene end was trimmed by 1 base and the J gene end by 6 bases; junction bases not matched to a gene: 3. The CDR3 bases are TGTGCCAGCTCACCACAACAGGGGCTCAATGAGCAGTTCTTC. Protein: CASSPQQGLNEQFF.

This clonotype was recorded a few times. This rearrangement joins TRBV5-1 to TRBJ2-7; 7 bases fit TRBD2. Germline values: CDR1 SGHRS, CDR2 YFSETQ. The CDR3 is 15 residues long. Germline trimming cut 0 bases from V and 4 bases from J; bases unmatched to any gene: 7. The CDR3 region is CASSLVAGREYEQYF. The CDR3 DNA is TGCGCCAGCAGCTTGGTTGCAGGGAGGGAATACGAGCAGTACTTC.

CDR3 protein: CSANSGTGDTQYF. As DNA, the CDR3 is TGCAGTGCTAATAGCGGGACTGGGGATACGCAGTATTTT. This chain links TRBV20-1 with TRBJ2-3, with 8 nucleotides matching TRBD2. Germline values: CDR1 DFQATT, CDR2 SNEGSKA (reference sequence). The trim removed 4 bases at V and 6 bases at J, leaving 6 bases unmatched. This CDR3 region has 13 residues.

The chain combines TRBV12-3 or TRBV12-4 with TRBJ1-2; D is uncertain. CDR3 size: 12 residues. With 6 bases removed from V and 5 bases from J, the gap between germline ends came to 10 bases. CDR3 bases: TGTGCCAGCAGCCGCGATAAGTATGGCTACACCTTC. This sequence encodes CASSRDKYGYTF.

V and J are TRBV24-1 and TRBJ2-1; 7 bases are a match to TRBD1. Germline loops: CDR1 KGHDR, CDR2 SFDVKD. V lost 3 bases and J lost 7; bases outside the gene matches: 14. The CDR3 is made up of 17 amino acids. The CDR3 DNA reads as TGTGCCACCAGTGATCCCCTTCCGACAGGGACGGAGAATGAGCAGTTCTTC. Translated: CATSDPLPTGTENEQFF.

J is TRBJ2-7 and V is TRBV6-5; possibly TRBD2 for D (5 bases). Trimming cost V 6 bases and J 5 bases, with 11 bases left between them. This CDR3 spans 12 amino acids. CDR1 MNHEY and CDR2 SVGAGI come from the germline V gene. CDR3 protein: CASRKTTNEQYF. The CDR3 DNA reads as TGTGCCAGCAGGAAGACTACAAACGAGCAGTACTTC.

The V gene is TRBV13, the J gene TRBJ2-3; 10 bases match TRBD2. Unmatched junction bases numbered 13, after V lost 5 bases and J lost 2 bases. CDR3 length: 18 amino acids. CDR1 and CDR2 (germline): PRHDT, FYEKMQ (reference sequence). CDR3 region: CASSLATASGGLTDTQYF. The CDR3 coding sequence is TGTGCCAGCAGCCTAGCTACGGCTAGCGGGGGCCTCACAGATACGCAGTATTTT.

This chain uses TRBV14 with TRBJ1-3; TRBD1 might be the D (6 bases). This CDR3 comprises 15 residues. Germline CDR1 and CDR2: SGHDN and FVKESK. The V and J ends lost 4 bases and 0 bases respectively, with 10 bases between them. The CDR3: CASSPRTDSGNTIYF. The CDR3 DNA reads TGTGCCAGCAGCCCGCGGACAGACTCTGGAAACACCATATATTTT. The full variable domain, rest sourced from reference TRBV14 and TRBJ1-3, is EAGVTQFPSHSVIEKGQTVTLRCDPISGHDNLYWYRRVMGKEIKFLLHFVKESKQDESGMPNNRFLAERTGGTYSTLKVQPAELEDSGVYFCASSPRTDSGNTIYFGEGSWLTVV.

The CDR3 coding sequence is TGTGCCAGCGGAAATCGTCGTAGGACTAGCGGGAGGATCGACGAGCAGTACTTC. It codes for CASGNRRRTSGRIDEQYF. This chain joins TRBV27 and TRBJ2-7; 14 bases align to TRBD2. CDR1 and CDR2 (germline): MNHEY, SMNVEV (reference sequence). V lost 8 bases and J lost 5; bases outside the gene matches: 17. The CDR3 is 18 residues long.

This sequence joins TRBV29-1 and TRBJ2-2; D uncertain. Germline CDR1 SQVTM, CDR2 ANQGSEA. The V end was cut by 8 bases, the J end by 5 bases, with 18 bases between. This CDR3 comprises 14 residues. CDR3 sequence (DNA): TGCAGCCCGCAGACCCACGCCGGAACCGGGGAGCTGTTTTTT. Translated: CSPQTHAGTGELFF.